This entry features one T cell receptor beta chain sequence. The antigen is undetermined. Three pembrolizumab responders had their TCRs sequenced. The CDR3 is 13 residues long. Germline V CDR1 and CDR2: GTSNPN, SVGIG (reference sequence). Trimming took 4 bases from V and 4 from J; bases not matched to a gene: 3. These data originate in a study of PD-1 blockade in mismatch repair-deficient tumors. Broader study findings: Tumor-resident clones, often undetectable pretreatment in blood, expanded then contracted after pembrolizumab.

Sequenced by immunoSEQ multiplex PCR; TCRdb stores in-frame clones only, minus some. The sample holds 15,000 or so clones, 84% seen once. The TCR comes from an adult with mismatch repair-deficient cancer. V is TRBV30 and J is TRBJ1-5; 8 nucleotides agree with TRBD1. The sequencing used PBMCs, collected before pembrolizumab treatment. CDR3 bases: TGTGCCTGGAACAGGGGGGATAATCAGCCCCAGCATTTT. Its translation: CAWNRGDNQPQHF.